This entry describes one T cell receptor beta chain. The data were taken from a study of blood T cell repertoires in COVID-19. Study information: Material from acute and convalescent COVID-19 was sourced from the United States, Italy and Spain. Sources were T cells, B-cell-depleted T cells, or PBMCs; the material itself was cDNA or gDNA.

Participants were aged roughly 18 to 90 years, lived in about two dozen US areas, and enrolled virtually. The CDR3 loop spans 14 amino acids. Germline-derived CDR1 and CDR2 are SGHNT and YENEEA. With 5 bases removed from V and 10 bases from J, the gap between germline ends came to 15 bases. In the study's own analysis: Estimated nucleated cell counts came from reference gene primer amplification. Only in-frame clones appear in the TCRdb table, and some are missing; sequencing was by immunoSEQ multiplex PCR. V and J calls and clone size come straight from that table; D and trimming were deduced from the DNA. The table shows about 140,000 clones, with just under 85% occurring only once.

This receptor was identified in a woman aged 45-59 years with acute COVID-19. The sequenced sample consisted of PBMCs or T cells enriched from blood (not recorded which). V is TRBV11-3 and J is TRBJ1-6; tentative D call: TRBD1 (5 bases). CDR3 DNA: TGTGCCAGCAGCCCGGGCAGGGAGGCATCACCCCTCCACTTT. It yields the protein CASSPGREASPLHF.